This entry lists 15 T cell receptor beta chains sequenced from one sample in a study of post-analysis software for immune sequencing data. Study conclusions and caveats: Controls had lower frequencies than patients of about 5 TRBV segments, which included TRBV5-6, TRBV5-1 and TRBV20-1.

Each TCR beta cDNA library carried unique molecular identifiers. TCRdb itself ran the PCR reads through MiXCR, one entry per CDR3 protein. The sample has some 690,000 distinct CDR3 sequences, about 60% seen once; the top ten hold about 11%. No antigens are known for them. The sample comprised blood. These receptors originate from a girl between 2 and 10 years old with multiple sclerosis.

The chain recombines TRBV6-4 with TRBJ2-1; possibly TRBD1 for D (5 bases). Per germline, CDR1 MRHNA and CDR2 SNTAGT. V was cut by 3 bases and J by 0 bases, with 12 bases left in between. There are 16 residues in the CDR3. CDR3 in DNA: TGTGCCAGCAGTGAAATAGGGGAACGCTCCTACAATGAGCAGTTCTTC. Its translation: CASSEIGERSYNEQFF.

The chain combines TRBV12-5 with TRBJ2-1; 8 positions match TRBD2. The CDR3 is 14 residues long. In germline, CDR1 is LGHNT, CDR2 FRNRAP. V dropped 5 bases and J dropped 6; count of bases not matched to a gene: 6. The CDR3 is CASGPGGTLNEQFF. The CDR3 DNA reads TGTGCTAGTGGTCCGGGAGGGACTCTCAATGAGCAGTTCTTC.

The gene calls are TRBV10-3 and TRBJ2-5, with 11 bases aligning to TRBD2. The J call may be faulty, since TRBJ2-7 better matches the DNA end. This CDR3 has 15 residues. Germline CDR1 reads ENHRY; CDR2 reads SYGVKD. The CDR3, as DNA: TGTGCCATCAGGGACACTAGCGGGAGAGGATACGAGCAGTACTTC. Amino acid sequence: CAIRDTSGRGYEQYF.

This clonotype showed up just a few times. The gene calls are TRBV6-2 or TRBV6-3 and TRBJ2-5; D call uncertain. Trimming took 2 bases from V and 5 from J, leaving 9 bases between them. Looked up from germline, CDR1 is MNHEY and CDR2 is SVGEGT. The CDR3 totals 13 residues. The CDR3 DNA sequence: TGTGCCAGCAGTTACGCGGCGGAGGAGACCCAGTACTTC. It encodes CASSYAAEETQYF.

The V gene is TRBV30, the J gene TRBJ1-2; no reliable D call. The CDR3 runs to 13 residues. The germline V gene has CDR1 GTSNPN and CDR2 SVGIG (reference sequence). Trimming took off 1 base at V and 2 bases at J, with 8 bases between the two ends. The CDR3 DNA reads TGTGCCTGGAGTGAGACGGGGAACTATGGCTACACCTTC. It yields the protein CAWSETGNYGYTF.

The chain is built from TRBV20-1 and TRBJ2-7, with a weak D call TRBD2 (6 bases). CDR3 size: 12 residues. The germline CDR1 and CDR2 sequences are DFQATT and SNEGSKA (reference sequence). The ends were cut back, 3 bases at V and 5 bases at J, with 11 bases in the middle. The CDR3 region is CSARGGGDEQYF. CDR3 DNA: TGCAGTGCTAGGGGGGGTGGCGACGAGCAGTACTTC.

The V and J genes are TRBV5-6 and TRBJ1-4; 11 bases map to TRBD1. CDR1 is SGHDT, CDR2 YYEEEE, per germline. V shed 4 bases and J 6 bases; nucleotides not matched to a gene: 5. The CDR3 sequence is 15 residues long. The CDR3 loop is CASSGGTGGHEKLFF. The CDR3 region has the DNA TGTGCCAGCAGCGGGGGGACAGGGGGACATGAAAAACTGTTTTTT.

This clonotype appeared a few times. The V gene is TRBV5-1, the J gene TRBJ2-6, with 8 positions matching TRBD1. From germline, CDR1 is SGHRS and CDR2 YFSETQ. This CDR3 comprises 18 residues. V was clipped by 3 bases and J by 0 bases; unmatched bases: 8. CDR3 in DNA: TGCGCCAGCAGCTCCCCGGGACAGGTCTTCTCTGGGGCCAACGTCCTGACTTTC. Translation gives CASSSPGQVFSGANVLTF.

The chain uses TRBV19 and TRBJ2-4; D not resolved. The assigned J gene may be wrong: the sequence end matches TRBJ2-7 better. Germline V lookup: CDR1 LNHDA, CDR2 SQIVND (reference sequence). This CDR3 has 15 amino acids. The CDR3 spells CASSIPPPGVFEQYF. DNA for the CDR3: TGTGCCAGTAGTATCCCCCCGCCAGGAGTGTTCGAGCAGTACTTC.

In its sample, this clonotype was seen a few times. The chain is built from TRBV2 and TRBJ2-3; no clear D gene. Trimming left V 4 bases short and J 0 bases short, with 8 bases between. Germline V gives CDR1 SNHLY, CDR2 FYNNEI. The CDR3 is 14 residues long. This CDR3 reads CASSGATSTDTQYF. The CDR3 DNA reads as TGTGCCAGCAGTGGTGCCACCAGCACAGATACGCAGTATTTT. Combining the CDR3 with reference TRBV2 and TRBJ2-3 gives the whole variable domain EPEVTQTPSHQVTQMGQEVILRCVPISNHLYFYWYRQILGQKVEFLVSFYNNEISEKSEIFDDQFSVERPDGSNFTLKIRSTKLEDSAMYFCASSGATSTDTQYFGPGTRLTVL.

The chain links TRBV5-1 to TRBJ2-1; D ambiguous. The CDR3 is made up of 13 amino acids. The ends were cut back, 1 base at V and 8 bases at J, with 10 bases in the middle. CDR1 is SGHRS and CDR2 is YFSETQ in the germline V gene. The CDR3 sequence: CASSLRLRDEQFF. The CDR3 nucleotides are TGCGCCAGCAGCTTGAGGTTACGGGATGAGCAGTTCTTC.

The rearrangement joins TRBV9 to TRBJ2-1, with D possibly TRBD1 on 5 matching bases. This CDR3 spans 15 amino acids. Trimming took off 2 bases at V and 0 bases at J, with 9 bases between the two ends. Germline V gene lookup returns CDR1 SGDLS and CDR2 YYNGEE. CDR3: CASSVDQGSYNEQFF. CDR3 sequence (DNA): TGTGCCAGCAGCGTCGACCAGGGCTCCTACAATGAGCAGTTCTTC.

This clonotype has just a few counts. The rearrangement uses TRBV29-1 and TRBJ2-3; 7 nucleotides align to TRBD1. The CDR3 runs 13 residues. From germline, CDR1 is SQVTM and CDR2 ANQGSEA. V dropped 6 bases and J dropped 3; count of bases not matched to a gene: 6. As DNA, the CDR3 is TGCAGCGTACGAGGGGGCGTGACAGATACGCAGTATTTT. As protein: CSVRGGVTDTQYF.

CDR3 in amino acids: CASSPPGAVNEQFF. The CDR3 nucleotides read TGTGCCAGCAGTCCACCGGGGGCTGTCAATGAGCAGTTCTTC. The chain employs TRBV12-3 or TRBV12-4 and TRBJ2-1, with D perhaps matching TRBD1 or TRBD2 (6 bases each). V lost 5 bases and J 6 bases, leaving 14 bases between the germline ends. The CDR3 covers 14 residues.

This clonotype has a single count. V is TRBV12-3 or TRBV12-4 and J is TRBJ2-1, with D possibly TRBD1 on 5 matching bases. The CDR3 extends over 13 amino acids. V lost 4 bases to trimming and J lost 12 bases, with 16 bases between them. This CDR3 is CASSSRPQGTQFF. CDR3 sequence (DNA): TGTGCCAGCAGTTCAAGACCTCAGGGTACGCAGTTCTTC.